These 30 T cell receptor beta chains originate from one sample sequenced in a study of cytomegalovirus exposure and HLA in healthy donors. Researchers ran the PCR with 60 Vbeta and 13 Jbeta primers. Clones were read by immunoSEQ multiplex PCR, and TCRdb kept only the in-frame ones, dropping some. The table has 180,000 or so clones, 60% to 80% seen once; the top ten hold about 14%. What was sequenced was PBMCs. The receptors shown here come from a man aged 50 to 59 in good health and CMV-seropositive.

In DNA, the CDR3 is TGCGCCAGCAGCCAAGGACGGCAGGGGGCCGGGGAGCTGTTTTTT. Amino acid sequence: CASSQGRQGAGELFF. The chain links TRBV4-3 to TRBJ2-2; 7 positions match TRBD1. CDR3 size: 15 residues. CDR1 and CDR2 from the germline V gene are LGHNA and YSLEER. V gave up 1 base and J gave up 6 bases; unmatched junction bases: 5.

This chain links TRBV4-2 with TRBJ2-7; 8 nucleotides line up with TRBD1. This CDR3 has 15 residues. The ends lost 1 base at V and 4 bases at J; junction bases unmatched: 6. In germline, CDR1 is LGHNA, CDR2 YNFKEQ. The CDR3 DNA reads as TGTGCCAGCAGCCAAGCGGGGACAGGTTCGTACGAGCAGTACTTC. Protein: CASSQAGTGSYEQYF.

The rearrangement links TRBV28 to TRBJ2-7; the D is unclear. Germline V gene data show CDR1 as MDHEN and CDR2 as SYDVKM. The CDR3 runs to 12 residues. V was pared by 2 bases and J by 3 bases, with 5 bases between. The CDR3 region is CASSLNGYEQYF. In nucleotides, the CDR3 is TGTGCCAGCAGTTTAAACGGCTACGAGCAGTACTTC.

This clone was counted a single time. The rearrangement links TRBV6-6 to TRBJ2-7; 9 bases align to TRBD2. The V gene end was trimmed by 6 bases and the J gene end by 4 bases; junction bases not matched to a gene: 7. Germline V CDR1 and CDR2: MNHNY, SVGAGI (reference sequence). The length of the CDR3 is 14 residues. CDR3 DNA: TGTGCCAGCAGCCGAGCTAGCGGGGATTACGAGCAGTACTTC. Its translation is CASSRASGDYEQYF.

This clone appeared a few times. V and J are TRBV13 and TRBJ2-2; TRBD2 might be the D (6 bases). CDR1 and CDR2 from the germline V gene are PRHDT and FYEKMQ (reference sequence). Deletions cut 4 bases from V and 4 bases from J, with 10 bases between. The CDR3 runs to 14 residues. The chain's CDR3 is CASSSGLSTGELFF. CDR3 nucleotide sequence: TGTGCCAGCAGCTCGGGACTCTCCACCGGGGAGCTGTTTTTT.

The chain carries TRBV19 and TRBJ1-2, with 9 bases lining up with TRBD1. Looked up from germline, CDR1 is LNHDA and CDR2 is SQIVND (reference sequence). The CDR3 extends over 15 amino acids. V lost 3 bases, J lost 0 bases, and 2 bases stayed unmatched. CDR3 sequence reads: CASSIRTGANYGYTF. The CDR3 nucleotides are TGTGCCAGTAGTATTCGGACAGGGGCTAACTATGGCTACACCTTC.

V gene TRBV5-1 combines with J gene TRBJ1-2; D gene unclear. Germline CDR1 reads SGHRS; CDR2 reads YFSETQ. This CDR3 has 14 amino acids. The germline V and J ends were trimmed by 0 bases and 1 base, with 7 bases remaining between them. CDR3 nucleotide sequence: TGCGCCAGCAGCTTGGTGTTCGGTAACTATGGCTACACCTTC. Translation gives CASSLVFGNYGYTF.

This rearrangement joins TRBV10-3 to TRBJ2-3; D may be TRBD1 (5 bases). Germline V CDR1 and CDR2: ENHRY, SYGVKD. Trimming removed 9 bases from V and 2 bases from J, with 9 bases in between. The CDR3 spans 12 residues. The CDR3 sequence is CAMGPNTDTQYF. The CDR3 DNA follows: TGTGCCATGGGGCCCAACACAGATACGCAGTATTTT.

This chain links TRBV9 with TRBJ2-3; 8 positions agree with TRBD2. Germline loops: CDR1 SGDLS, CDR2 YYNGEE. This CDR3 is 15 amino acids long. Trimming took 0 bases from V and 4 from J; bases not matched to a gene: 4. The CDR3 coding sequence is TGTGCCAGCAGCGTAGGGACTAGCAGCGCAGATACGCAGTATTTT. Translating it yields CASSVGTSSADTQYF.

The chain couples TRBV14 to TRBJ2-2, with TRBD1 matching 10 bases. The germline V gene has CDR1 SGHDN and CDR2 FVKESK. The CDR3 totals 14 residues. V trimming: 4 bases; J trimming: 5 bases; junction bases outside the gene matches: 1. CDR3 loop: CASSRTGGTGELFF. The CDR3 DNA reads as TGTGCCAGCAGCCGGACAGGGGGGACCGGGGAGCTGTTTTTT.

V and J are TRBV7-6 and TRBJ2-2; 14 nucleotides line up with TRBD2. The J segment lost 2 bases and the V segment lost 2 bases, leaving 7 bases of the junction unmatched. CDR1 is SGHVS, CDR2 FNYEAQ, per germline. This CDR3 spans 19 amino acids. CDR3 nucleotide sequence: TGTGCCAGCAGCTTATATACCGGGACTAGCGGGGGAAACACCGGGGAGCTGTTTTTT. This encodes CASSLYTGTSGGNTGELFF.

This clone showed up just once. This sequence joins TRBV27 and TRBJ1-1; possibly TRBD1 for D (6 bases). This CDR3 contains 17 residues. Trimming stripped 1 base from V and 1 base from J, with 16 bases between. CDR1 is MNHEY and CDR2 is SMNVEV in the germline V gene (reference sequence). The CDR3 reads CASSLFGGGAGNTEAFF. The CDR3 bases are TGTGCCAGCAGTTTATTTGGTGGGGGGGCGGGGAACACTGAAGCTTTCTTT.

The genes are TRBV28 and TRBJ1-3; TRBD1 might be the D (5 bases). Per the germline V gene, CDR1 is MDHEN and CDR2 is SYDVKM. The CDR3 consists of 15 residues. Trimming pared 5 bases from V and 0 bases from J, leaving 11 bases between. The CDR3 DNA follows: TGTGCCAGCAGTGGCGACAGATCCTCTGGAAACACCATATATTTT. Translated: CASSGDRSSGNTIYF.

This clone was counted a few times. The chain is built from TRBV28 and TRBJ1-2; tentatively, D is TRBD1 (6 bases). Germline lookup yields CDR1 MDHEN and CDR2 SYDVKM. The CDR3 has 14 residues. The germline V and J ends were trimmed by 8 bases and 0 bases, with 13 bases remaining between them. CDR3 sequence reads: CASGWGQANYGYTF. CDR3 coding DNA: TGTGCCAGCGGGTGGGGACAAGCTAACTATGGCTACACCTTC.

This clone was seen more than once but under ten times. The CDR3 is CASSDDRGRGYTF. Written as DNA, the CDR3 is TGTGCCAGCAGCGACGACAGGGGTCGGGGCTACACCTTC. The chain has TRBV6-4 and TRBJ1-2; the match to TRBD1 covers 8 bases. Germline-derived CDR1 and CDR2 are MRHNA and SNTAGT. The CDR3 contains 13 residues. V dropped 6 bases and J dropped 8; count of bases not matched to a gene: 8.

V and J are TRBV6-6 and TRBJ2-7, with TRBD1 as a possible D gene (6 bases). Trimming removed 7 bases from V and 7 bases from J, with 17 bases in between. The germline V gene has CDR1 MNHNY and CDR2 SVGAGI (reference sequence). This CDR3 spans 13 amino acids. The DNA of the CDR3 is TGTGCCAGCAACCAATATATAGGGGGTGAGCAGTACTTC. This encodes CASNQYIGGEQYF.

The chain links TRBV9 to TRBJ2-1; D call uncertain. The CDR3 covers 14 residues. Looked up from germline, CDR1 is SGDLS and CDR2 is YYNGEE. V lost 4 bases, J lost 0 bases, and 8 bases lay in between. The CDR3 region is CASSPESSYNEQFF. CDR3 coding DNA: TGTGCCAGCAGCCCGGAGAGCTCCTACAATGAGCAGTTCTTC.

The chain couples TRBV2 to TRBJ1-2; 7 positions match TRBD1. Germline CDR1 SNHLY, CDR2 FYNNEI. Unmatched junction bases numbered 0, after V lost 2 bases and J lost 6 bases. The CDR3 totals 12 residues. As DNA, the CDR3 is TGTGCCAGCAGTGAAACAGGGGATGGCTACACCTTC. This sequence encodes CASSETGDGYTF.

V gene TRBV2 combines with J gene TRBJ2-7, with 7 bases matching TRBD1. CDR1 and CDR2 (germline): SNHLY, FYNNEI. V shed 7 bases and J 4 bases; nucleotides not matched to a gene: 10. The CDR3 length is 14 residues. The CDR3 DNA sequence: TGTGCCAGCATGAAGGACAGGAGCAAGTACGAGCAGTACTTC. Protein sequence: CASMKDRSKYEQYF. The full variable domain, its missing parts supplied by reference TRBV2 and TRBJ2-7, is EPEVTQTPSHQVTQMGQEVILRCVPISNHLYFYWYRQILGQKVEFLVSFYNNEISEKSEIFDDQFSVERPDGSNFTLKIRSTKLEDSAMYFCASMKDRSKYEQYFGPGTRLTVT.

This chain joins TRBV2 and TRBJ2-7, with 12 bases aligning to TRBD2. J lost 4 bases, V lost 10 bases, and 11 bases had no gene match. The V gene's germline CDR1 is SNHLY and CDR2 FYNNEI. This CDR3 region has 15 residues. The CDR3 sequence: CATGRGLAGMYEQYV. CDR3 DNA: TGTGCCACCGGCAGGGGACTAGCGGGCATGTACGAGCAGTACGTC.

The genes are TRBV5-7 and TRBJ1-1, with 9 bases fitting TRBD1. TRBV5-7 is recorded as an ORF, its role being uncertain. V lost 3 bases to trimming and J lost 7 bases; unmatched junction nucleotides: 16. The CDR3 consists of 17 residues. CDR3 residues: CASSYRQGGWTGIEAFF. In nucleotides, the CDR3 is TGTGCCAGCAGCTACCGACAGGGGGGTTGGACGGGGATTGAAGCTTTCTTT.

The chain carries TRBV29-1 and TRBJ1-1; tentative D call: TRBD1 (5 bases). The CDR3 consists of 13 residues. V dropped 6 bases and J dropped 5 bases, with 16 bases sitting between them. Germline CDR1 and CDR2: SQVTM and ANQGSEA. This chain's CDR3 is CSVMGGWETEAFF. The CDR3 DNA is TGCAGCGTCATGGGGGGGTGGGAGACTGAAGCTTTCTTT.

The genes are TRBV29-1 and TRBJ1-1; D possibly corresponds to TRBD1 (5 bases). Germline V gene lookup returns CDR1 SQVTM and CDR2 ANQGSEA. The V end lost 4 bases, the J end lost 1 base, and 13 bases lay between the germline ends. The CDR3 totals 14 residues. Here the CDR3 DNA reads TGCAGCGTTGTCCTCGGGCAGGGGAACACTGAAGCTTTCTTT. Its protein is CSVVLGQGNTEAFF. Using reference TRBV29-1 and TRBJ1-1 for the parts outside the CDR3, the full variable domain is SAVISQKPSRDICQRGTSLTIQCQVDSQVTMMFWYRQQPGQSLTLIATANQGSEATYESGFVIDKFPISRPNLTFSTLTVSNMSPEDSSIYLCSVVLGQGNTEAFFGQGTRLTVV.

Notes on this clone: Other DNA variants within this sample encode the same CDR3. The chain couples TRBV5-6 to TRBJ1-1; 9 bases are a match to TRBD1. The length of the CDR3 is 14 residues. Germline V CDR1 and CDR2: SGHDT, YYEEEE. The J segment lost 5 bases and the V segment lost 0 bases, leaving 2 bases of the junction unmatched. CDR3 loop: CASSLGTGATEAFF. As DNA, the CDR3 is TGTGCCAGCAGCTTGGGGACAGGGGCAACTGAAGCTTTCTTT.

As DNA, the CDR3 is TGTGCCAGCAGTTACTCTGGGCAGGGAAGCAAAAACATTCAGTACTTC. Amino acid sequence: CASSYSGQGSKNIQYF. The V call is TRBV6-6, the J call TRBJ2-4; D may be TRBD1 (5 bases). Trimming took off 0 bases at V and 3 bases at J, with 12 bases between the two ends. Per germline, CDR1 MNHNY and CDR2 SVGAGI (reference sequence). This CDR3 contains 16 residues.

The chain has TRBV18 and TRBJ1-2; 9 nucleotides match TRBD1. This CDR3 is 14 amino acids long. Looked up from germline, CDR1 is KGHSH and CDR2 is LQKENI. Unmatched junction bases numbered 4, after V lost 6 bases and J lost 2 bases. This chain's CDR3 is CASSQTGGNYGYTF. The CDR3 DNA reads as TGTGCCAGCTCTCAGACAGGGGGGAACTATGGCTACACCTTC.

This clone was recorded only once. The V and J genes are TRBV5-4 and TRBJ1-6; maybe TRBD1 (5 bases). The CDR3 has 16 amino acids. Germline-derived CDR1 and CDR2 are SGHNT and YYREEE (reference sequence). Deletions cut 5 bases from V and 7 bases from J, with 19 bases between. Here the CDR3 reads CASRRNLGGSNSPLHF. The DNA for the CDR3 is TGTGCCAGCAGACGTAATCTGGGGGGATCCAATTCACCCCTCCACTTT. The entire variable domain, with the rest obtained from reference TRBV5-4 and TRBJ1-6, is as follows: ETGVTQSPTHLIKTRGQQVTLRCSSQSGHNTVSWYQQALGQGPQFIFQYYREEENGRGNFPPRFSGLQFPNYSSELNVNALELDDSALYLCASRRNLGGSNSPLHFGNGTRLTVT.

The rearrangement joins TRBV5-1 to TRBJ1-4; the D gene is possibly TRBD1 (6 bases). Germline lookup yields CDR1 SGHRS and CDR2 YFSETQ. This CDR3 is 16 amino acids long. V gave up 5 bases and J gave up 2 bases, with 16 bases separating them. Here the CDR3 reads CASRLAVQGTNEKLFF. The CDR3, as DNA: TGCGCCAGCAGACTTGCTGTACAGGGCACTAATGAAAAACTGTTTTTT.

J is TRBJ2-5 and V is TRBV7-2; maybe TRBD1 (5 bases). Germline V gene data show CDR1 as SGHTA and CDR2 as FQGNSA. V dropped 1 base and J dropped 1 base, with 7 bases sitting between them. This CDR3 is built from 14 residues. CDR3 nucleotides: TGTGCCAGCAGCTTAGGCAGGGCCCAAGAGACCCAGTACTTC. It yields the protein CASSLGRAQETQYF.

V and J are TRBV9 and TRBJ1-2, with D tentatively TRBD1 (6 bases). The CDR3 runs 15 residues. Trimming shortened V by 0 bases and J by 0 bases, and 9 bases separated the two germline ends. Germline assignment: CDR1 SGDLS and CDR2 YYNGEE. The CDR3 DNA reads as TGTGCCAGCAGCGTAGAGGGGGAACCTAACTATGGCTACACCTTC. Its translation is CASSVEGEPNYGYTF. Looking up the rest from reference TRBV9 and TRBJ1-2 gives the full variable domain: DSGVTQTPKHLITATGQRVTLRCSPRSGDLSVYWYQQSLDQGLQFLIQYYNGEERAKGNILERFSAQQFPDLHSELNLSSLELGDSALYFCASSVEGEPNYGYTFGSGTRLTVV.